Described below is a single TCR beta chain sequence and its context. The antigen remains unidentified. The CDR3 consists of 19 residues. This entry comes from a study of cytomegalovirus exposure and HLA in healthy donors. Study-wide context: The roughly 100 million unique TCR beta sequences, from roughly 170 million T cells, were found by an earlier analysis.

Broader study findings: The Asian-associated ancestry cluster reportedly had fewer N-insertions than the approximately 670-donor mean in a later analysis.

The PCR ran on 60 Vbeta and 13 Jbeta primers. Here immunoSEQ multiplex PCR was the method, and the copy in TCRdb shows in-frame clones only, minus some. In the table there are about 90,000 clones, around 84% of which are singletons. The V call is TRBV21-1, the J call TRBJ2-3; no check of the table's D call, TRBD2, against the DNA was made. TRBV21-1 is a pseudogene segment. The origin of this receptor is a woman aged 35 to 49 in good health and CMV-seropositive. Input material: PBMCs. For the CDR3, the DNA is TGTGCCAGCAGCAAGGGAATGGGGAGGAGGGGAACTAGCACAGATACGCAGTATTTT. It codes for CASSKGMGRRGTSTDTQYF.